This T cell receptor beta chain was observed in a study of graft-versus-host responses after intestinal transplantation. In the study overall: Transplants given to recipients were multivisceral, liver-intestinal, or isolated intestinal. After anti-thymocyte globulin induction, recipients took tacrolimus and steroids for roughly three years. Findings of the study overall: The marrow of recipients harbored GvH clones, and ileum or blood showed some of them first. High graft-versus-host to host-versus-graft T cell clonal ratios marked allografts of patients with graft-donor macrochimerism.

As for this clone: The antigen is undetermined. One end of the junction is discordant with germline, which a read error may explain.

The repertoire was sequenced with immunoSEQ multiplex PCR; TCRdb's copy has only in-frame clones and lacks some. The sample comprises 90,000 to 150,000 clones, 85% to 95% of which are singletons, and over 2.5% rests with the top ten. Sample: unstimulated CD8+ T cells sorted from spleen or lymph node cells, taken before intestinal transplant. This sequence was found in a human donor who received an intestinal transplant.

CDR3 loop: CVSSWYGGGGSYGYTF. In DNA, the CDR3 is TGTGTCAGCAGCTGGTATGGCGGGGGAGGAAGCTATGGCTACACCTTC. The gene calls are TRBV11-2 and TRBJ1-2; the D gene is possibly TRBD1 (5 bases). CDR1 SGHAT and CDR2 FQNNGV come from the germline V gene. The CDR3 has 16 amino acids.